This record concerns one TCR beta chain sequence. The record originates from a study of T cell changes during pregnancy in multiple sclerosis. V gave up 3 bases and J gave up 10 bases; unmatched junction bases: 4. The germline V gene has CDR1 SEHNR and CDR2 FQNEAQ (reference sequence). CDR3 length: 14 amino acids. Measured with immunoSEQ multiplex PCR; TCRdb has only the in-frame clones, and not every one. The table includes roughly 88,000 clones, approximately 92% detected once. The clonotype was recovered from a female donor with multiple sclerosis, enrolled in a pregnancy study. The V call is TRBV7-9, the J call TRBJ2-1, with 12 bases identical to TRBD2. The source was peripheral blood, collected in the first trimester of pregnancy. The CDR3 spells CASSFPSGRDEQFF. The DNA of the CDR3 is TGTGCCAGCAGCTTTCCTAGCGGGAGGGACGAGCAGTTCTTC.